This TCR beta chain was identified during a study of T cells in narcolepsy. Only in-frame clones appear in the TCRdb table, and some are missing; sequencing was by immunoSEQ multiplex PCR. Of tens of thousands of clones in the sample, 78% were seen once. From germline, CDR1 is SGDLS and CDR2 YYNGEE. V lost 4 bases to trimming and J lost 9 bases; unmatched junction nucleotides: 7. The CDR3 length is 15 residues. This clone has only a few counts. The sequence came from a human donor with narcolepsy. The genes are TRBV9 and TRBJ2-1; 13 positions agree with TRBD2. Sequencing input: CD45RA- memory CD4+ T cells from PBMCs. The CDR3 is CASSIRTSGSAEQFF. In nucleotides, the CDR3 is TGTGCCAGCAGCATCCGGACTAGCGGGAGTGCTGAGCAGTTCTTC.